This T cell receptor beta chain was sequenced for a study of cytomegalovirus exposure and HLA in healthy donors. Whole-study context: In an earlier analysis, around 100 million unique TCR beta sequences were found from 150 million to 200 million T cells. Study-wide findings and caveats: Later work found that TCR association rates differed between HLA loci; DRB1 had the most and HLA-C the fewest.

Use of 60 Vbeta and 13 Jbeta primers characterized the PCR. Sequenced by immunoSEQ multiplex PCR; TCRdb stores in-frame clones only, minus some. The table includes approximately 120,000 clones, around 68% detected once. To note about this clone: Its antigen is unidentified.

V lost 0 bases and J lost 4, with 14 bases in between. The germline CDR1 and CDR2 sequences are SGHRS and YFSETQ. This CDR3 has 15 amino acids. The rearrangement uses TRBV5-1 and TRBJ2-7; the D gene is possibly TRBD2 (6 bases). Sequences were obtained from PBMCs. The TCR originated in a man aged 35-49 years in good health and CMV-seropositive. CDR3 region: CASSLGGTGGYEQYF. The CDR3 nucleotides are TGCGCCAGCAGCTTGGGTGGGACTGGAGGGTACGAGCAGTACTTC.